One and the same sample provided the 32 T cell receptor beta chains below, sequenced in a study of regulatory T cells in long-lasting Graves disease. Time point here: persistent/refractory GD, antithyroid drugs over 5 years with positive TRAb. RNA extracted from PBMCs served as the sequencing template. According to the study, TCR beta libraries were built with iRepertoire HTBI primers and CDR3-region Arm-PCR. Each CDR3 protein is one row after TCRdb ran MiXCR on the multiplex PCR reads. The sample shows some 420,000 distinct CDR3 sequences, approximately 22% of them seen only once. Sequenced here: peripheral blood mononuclear cells (PBMCs), sampled when the disease was refractory, from a patient treated with antithyroid drugs. These receptors were collected from a female donor with Graves disease.

The chain couples TRBV5-6 to TRBJ2-5, with a tentative D call TRBD2 (6 bases). The CDR3 covers 15 residues. Per the germline V gene, CDR1 is SGHDT and CDR2 is YYEEEE. V lost 0 bases to trimming and J lost 3 bases, with 12 bases between them. Here the CDR3 reads CASSLVGGLKETQYF. Here the CDR3 DNA reads TGTGCCAGCAGCTTGGTGGGGGGTTTGAAAGAGACCCAGTACTTC.

V and J are TRBV30 and TRBJ1-4; 8 bases line up with TRBD1. V shed 7 bases and J 8 bases; nucleotides not matched to a gene: 6. This CDR3 contains 12 residues. The germline gives CDR1 GTSNPN, CDR2 SVGIG (reference sequence). CDR3 in amino acids: CALGQGGEKLFF. The CDR3 nucleotides read TGTGCCTTAGGACAGGGAGGGGAAAAACTGTTTTTT.

This clonotype was observed many times. CDR3 sequence (DNA): TGTGCCAGCAGTTTCAGGGAAGCGACCTACGAGCAGTACTTC. This codes for CASSFREATYEQYF. The chain is built from TRBV7-2 and TRBJ2-7; TRBD1 might be the D (5 bases). Per germline, CDR1 SGHTA and CDR2 FQGNSA. This CDR3 is built from 14 residues. V was cut by 6 bases and J by 2 bases, with 14 bases left in between.

This clonotype came up many times. The chain couples TRBV11-1 to TRBJ1-1, with a possible D match to TRBD1 (5 bases). The CDR3 extends over 13 amino acids. V was pared by 7 bases and J by 5 bases, with 14 bases between. CDR1 is SGHAT and CDR2 is FQDESV in the germline V gene (reference sequence). This CDR3 reads CASTKGRPTEAFF. CDR3 bases: TGTGCCAGCACCAAGGGGAGACCAACTGAAGCTTTCTTT.

This clonotype has only a few counts. V gene TRBV27 combines with J gene TRBJ2-2; perhaps TRBD2 as D (6 bases). Germline V lookup: CDR1 MNHEY, CDR2 SMNVEV (reference sequence). The V gene lost 3 bases and the J gene lost 0 bases, with 20 bases spanning the gap. There are 19 residues in the CDR3. The CDR3 coding sequence is TGTGCCAGCAGTTTTCTGGGGTATAGTGGGAGGACGAACACCGGGGAGCTGTTTTTT. Translating gives CASSFLGYSGRTNTGELFF.

Note on this clonotype: This clone may be a read error of a much larger clone one base away. The rearrangement joins TRBV6-1 to TRBJ2-7, with 10 bases identical to TRBD2. Germline CDR1 reads MNHNS; CDR2 reads SASEGT. The CDR3 consists of 14 residues. As DNA, the CDR3 is TGTGCCAGCAGGCAACTAGCGGGGCCCTACGAGCCGTACTTC. Residues: CASRQLAGPYEPYF.

Only a few counts were recorded for this clonotype. The chain uses TRBV20-1 and TRBJ2-7; 7 bases are shared with TRBD1. Germline V gene sequence: CDR1 DFQATT, CDR2 SNEGSKA (reference sequence). With V trimmed by 5 bases and J by 5 bases, 6 bases remained unmatched. CDR3 size: 12 residues. CDR3 DNA sequence: TGCAGTGCTCACCGACAGGGACACGAGCAGTACTTC. It codes for CSAHRQGHEQYF.

This clonotype was seen repeatedly, ten times or more. This chain joins TRBV12-3 or TRBV12-4 and TRBJ2-5; D may be TRBD1 or TRBD2 (7 bases each). The CDR3 is 15 amino acids. V was pared by 4 bases and J by 5 bases, with 17 bases between. CDR3 in amino acids: CASSSRGGGDETQYF. The CDR3 DNA reads as TGTGCCAGCAGTTCCCGGGGAGGGGGCGATGAGACCCAGTACTTC.

J is TRBJ1-2 and V is TRBV28; no clear D. Germline V lookup: CDR1 MDHEN, CDR2 SYDVKM. V lost 7 bases to trimming and J lost 4 bases, with 10 bases between them. The CDR3 totals 12 residues. CDR3 protein: CASKPDTYGYTF. The CDR3 nucleotides read TGTGCCAGCAAACCCGACACCTATGGCTACACCTTC.

This clonotype occurred a few times. J is TRBJ1-1 and V is TRBV7-2; TRBD1 matches 9 bases. Germline assignment: CDR1 SGHTA and CDR2 FQGNSA. The length of the CDR3 is 15 residues. V was clipped by 5 bases and J by 6 bases; unmatched bases: 10. CDR3 DNA: TGTGCCAGCAGCCCCCAGACAGGGGGAGGGCCTGAAGCTTTCTTT. Residues: CASSPQTGGGPEAFF.

This clonotype has ten or more counts. The chain links TRBV6-5 to TRBJ2-5; 8 bases line up with TRBD1. The CDR3 runs to 15 residues. Germline assignment: CDR1 MNHEY and CDR2 SVGAGI. After removal of 2 bases from V and 3 bases from J, the junction contained 5 bases not matched to a gene. CDR3: CASSYTRTGKETQYF. CDR3 nucleotides: TGTGCCAGCAGTTACACACGGACAGGGAAAGAGACCCAGTACTTC.

V gene TRBV19 combines with J gene TRBJ1-4, with D tentatively TRBD1 (6 bases). Trimming shortened V by 6 bases and J by 4 bases, and 9 bases separated the two germline ends. From germline, CDR1 is LNHDA and CDR2 SQIVND (reference sequence). This CDR3 has 13 residues. CDR3 residues: CASSGTNNEKLFF. The CDR3 DNA reads as TGTGCCAGTAGCGGGACAAATAATGAAAAACTGTTTTTT.

This clonotype turned up a few times. V and J are TRBV27 and TRBJ2-7; 7 bases match TRBD2. Germline lookup yields CDR1 MNHEY and CDR2 SMNVEV (reference sequence). The J segment lost 5 bases and the V segment lost 6 bases, leaving 7 bases of the junction unmatched. CDR3 length: 13 residues. The CDR3 loop is CASRVGGLNEQYF. The CDR3 DNA is TGTGCCAGCAGGGTGGGAGGGTTAAACGAGCAGTACTTC.

Concerning this clonotype: A read error likely explains this, since a far larger clone differs by one base. The chain employs TRBV6-1 and TRBJ1-2, with TRBD1 as a possible D gene (5 bases). The CDR3 runs 15 residues. Deletions cut 6 bases from V and 4 bases from J, with 18 bases between. The germline CDR1 and CDR2 sequences are MNHNS and SASEGT. DNA of the CDR3: TGTGCCAGCAGCAAAGAGGGACGGGGCAGCTATGGCTACACCTTC. Amino acids: CASSKEGRGSYGYTF.

This clonotype was seen at least ten times. V usage is TRBV6-1 and J usage is TRBJ1-1; D may be TRBD1 (5 bases). V lost 3 bases to trimming and J lost 1 base, with 9 bases between them. The CDR3 consists of 14 residues. Looked up from germline, CDR1 is MNHNS and CDR2 is SASEGT. The CDR3 here is CASSDQGRNTEAFF. The CDR3 coding sequence is TGTGCCAGCAGTGACCAGGGAAGGAACACTGAAGCTTTCTTT.

In its sample, this clonotype was seen a few times. The chain has TRBV6-1 and TRBJ1-5; D gene uncertain. Germline V gives CDR1 MNHNS, CDR2 SASEGT. Trimming cost V 3 bases and J 5 bases, with 14 bases left between them. This CDR3 contains 15 residues. The CDR3 DNA sequence: TGTGCCAGCAGTGATTTGGGTGAGGGCCATCAGCCCCAGCATTTT. Protein product: CASSDLGEGHQPQHF.

This clonotype came up a few times. V is TRBV5-4 and J is TRBJ2-5; D is perhaps TRBD1 (6 bases). V gave up 9 bases and J gave up 2 bases, with 14 bases separating them. Germline CDR1 reads SGHNT; CDR2 reads YYREEE (reference sequence). The CDR3 is made up of 13 amino acids. The CDR3: CATTTQGQETQYF. CDR3 DNA: TGTGCCACCACAACGCAGGGGCAAGAGACCCAGTACTTC.

The V call is TRBV7-9, the J call TRBJ1-1; D might be TRBD1 (5 bases). Germline V lookup: CDR1 SEHNR, CDR2 FQNEAQ (reference sequence). Trimming took off 8 bases at V and 0 bases at J, with 13 bases between the two ends. This CDR3 comprises 14 residues. This CDR3 is CASLWGDLNTEAFF. The CDR3 DNA reads as TGTGCCAGCCTTTGGGGGGACCTGAACACTGAAGCTTTCTTT. Together with reference TRBV7-9 and TRBJ1-1, the CDR3 gives the full variable domain: DTGVSQNPRHKITKRGQNVTFRCDPISEHNRLYWYRQTLGQGPEFLTYFQNEAQLEKSRLLSDRFSAERPKGSFSTLEIQRTEQGDSAMYLCASLWGDLNTEAFFGQGTRLTVV.

Only a few counts were recorded for this clonotype. V is TRBV3-1 and J is TRBJ1-2; D not resolved. V gave up 3 bases and J gave up 3 bases, with 11 bases separating them. This CDR3 contains 14 residues. CDR1 LGHDT and CDR2 YNNKEL come from the germline V gene (reference sequence). CDR3 bases: TGTGCCAGCAGCCAGGCAGACCCCCACTATGGCTACACCTTC. Residues: CASSQADPHYGYTF.

This clonotype was recorded many times. The chain is built from TRBV28 and TRBJ2-4, with 7 positions matching TRBD2. The CDR3 consists of 15 residues. Germline V lookup: CDR1 MDHEN, CDR2 SYDVKM. With V trimmed by 3 bases and J by 10 bases, 12 bases remained unmatched. For the CDR3, the DNA is TGTGCCAGCAGTTTTCTAGCGGAAGGGGTTGGGATTCAGTACTTC. It is translated as CASSFLAEGVGIQYF.

A few counts support this clonotype. A read error may be the cause here, since a much bigger clone is one base away. The chain couples TRBV28 to TRBJ1-5; D is undetermined. The CDR3 consists of 14 residues. In germline, CDR1 is MDHEN, CDR2 SYDVKM. V gave up 3 bases and J gave up 5 bases, with 11 bases separating them. The CDR3 loop reads CASSLGPEDQPQHF. The CDR3 DNA reads as TGTGCCAGCAGTTTGGGCCCTGAGGATCAGCCCCAGCATTTT.

The rearrangement links TRBV6-2 or TRBV6-3 to TRBJ1-5; D remains ambiguous. The V end was cut by 6 bases, the J end by 7 bases, with 16 bases between. The CDR3 is made up of 14 amino acids. The germline V gene encodes CDR1 MNHEY and CDR2 SVGEGT. The CDR3 sequence: CASRAGWTRQPQHF. The CDR3 DNA sequence: TGTGCCAGCAGAGCCGGATGGACGCGGCAGCCCCAGCATTTT.

The sample holds many counts of this clonotype. The rearrangement links TRBV12-3 or TRBV12-4 to TRBJ2-2; TRBD1 aligns across 7 bases. The V segment lost 4 bases and the J segment 6 bases; nucleotides outside the gene matches: 2. The CDR3 consists of 13 residues. The CDR3 nucleotides read TGTGCCAGCAGTTGGCAGGGGGCCGGGGAGCTGTTTTTT. It is translated as CASSWQGAGELFF.

This clonotype occurred many times. The rearrangement links TRBV6-1 to TRBJ1-6, with D hard to call. Trimming shortened V by 6 bases and J by 9 bases, and 18 bases separated the two germline ends. The CDR3 has 15 amino acids. Germline V gene lookup returns CDR1 MNHNS and CDR2 SASEGT. CDR3 DNA sequence: TGTGCCAGCAGCCGCTCGGCGCGGGGAGGTTCACCCCTCCACTTT. Translated, it gives CASSRSARGGSPLHF.

This chain connects TRBV7-2 to TRBJ2-1, with 14 bases lining up with TRBD2. V trimming: 2 bases; J trimming: 7 bases; junction bases outside the gene matches: 13. There are 19 residues in the CDR3. Germline lookup yields CDR1 SGHTA and CDR2 FQGNSA. This CDR3 is CASSLLGTSGRVSWNEQFF. The CDR3 DNA reads TGTGCCAGCAGCTTACTCGGGACTAGCGGGAGAGTCAGTTGGAATGAGCAGTTCTTC.

The chain joins TRBV19 to TRBJ1-1; the D is unclear. Trimming cost V 8 bases and J 1 base, with 17 bases left between them. CDR3 length equals 15 residues. CDR1 LNHDA and CDR2 SQIVND come from the germline V gene (reference sequence). The CDR3 loop reads CASATTPFRNTEAFF. The DNA of the CDR3 is TGTGCCAGTGCTACAACGCCCTTTAGGAACACTGAAGCTTTCTTT.

Comment on this clonotype: A much bigger clone sits one base away, suggesting this may be a read error. The rearrangement links TRBV28 to TRBJ2-2; D is undetermined. The CDR3 covers 14 residues. The V gene lost 3 bases and the J gene lost 5 bases, with 10 bases spanning the gap. The germline gives CDR1 MDHEN, CDR2 SYDVKM. The CDR3 loop is CASSFVEGTGELFF. The DNA of the CDR3 is TGTGCCAGCAGTTTTGTGGAAGGGACCGGGGAGCTGTTTTTT.

Notes on this clonotype: At one boundary the junction diverges from the germline segment, which might be a read error. The chain has TRBV29-1 and TRBJ2-2; a weak D match, TRBD1 (6 bases). The CDR3 contains 15 residues. CDR1 is SQVTM and CDR2 is ANQGSEA in the germline V gene. The CDR3 nucleotides are TGCGGCGTTGAAAAGGGCCAGGGGATCGGTGGGGAGCTGTTTTTT. It encodes CGVEKGQGIGGELFF.

This clonotype was seen at least ten times. The chain joins TRBV2 to TRBJ2-7; TRBD1 agrees at 7 bases. With 1 base clipped from V and 6 bases from J, the junction kept 3 bases outside the gene matches. The germline V gene encodes CDR1 SNHLY and CDR2 FYNNEI. This CDR3 is built from 13 residues. CDR3 DNA sequence: TGTGCCAGCAGTGAAGTGGACAGGCCCGAGCAGTACTTC. This gives the protein CASSEVDRPEQYF.

The gene calls are TRBV5-1 and TRBJ2-5; D is ambiguous. V was trimmed by 7 bases and J by 2 bases, leaving 15 bases between them. Germline-derived CDR1 and CDR2 are SGHRS and YFSETQ. The CDR3 is 14 amino acids. CDR3 in DNA: TGCGCCAGCGAATCGGGCCCGGGTCAAGAGACCCAGTACTTC. Residues: CASESGPGQETQYF.

At least ten counts were recorded for this clonotype. The chain links TRBV28 to TRBJ2-2; TRBD2 aligns across 9 bases. Germline CDR1 MDHEN, CDR2 SYDVKM. V shed 6 bases, J shed 4 bases, and the junction held 6 bases outside the gene matches. CDR3 length: 15 residues. In nucleotides, the CDR3 is TGTGCCAGCAGAACTACGGGACTAGCCACCGGGGAGCTGTTTTTT. Translating gives CASRTTGLATGELFF.

This clonotype was recorded many times. The J gene is TRBJ2-7, the V gene TRBV2, with D maybe TRBD1 (6 bases). Trimming removed 10 bases from V and 1 base from J, with 14 bases in between. CDR1 is SNHLY, CDR2 FYNNEI, per germline. The CDR3 totals 13 residues. The CDR3 loop is CATLPGQSYEQYF. CDR3 coding DNA: TGTGCCACCTTACCGGGACAATCCTACGAGCAGTACTTC.